Many counts were recorded for the clone carrying this TCR beta chain. Its matching antigen is unknown. The data belong to a study of early T cells in non-severe SARS-CoV-2 infection. Across the whole study: Unsorted whole blood bulk RNA was sequenced, with unpaired chains. Study outcomes and limitations: Sequences matched to VDJdb favored anti-spike CD8 responses, while private and CD4 specificities were missed.

This CDR3 contains 12 residues. V gave up 5 bases and J gave up 10 bases; unmatched junction bases: 6. In germline, CDR1 is SQVTM, CDR2 ANQGSEA. Unique molecular identifiers were added to individual cDNA molecules. TCRdb called the 5' RACE reads again in MiXCR, with one record for every CDR3 protein. This table holds 20,000 to 25,000 distinct CDR3 sequences, roughly 4.7% found once. The V and J genes are TRBV29-1 and TRBJ1-4; 8 positions agree with TRBD1. The sequenced material came from whole blood. This clonotype originated in an adult who was a healthcare worker with PCR-confirmed SARS-CoV-2 infection or an uninfected control (not recorded which). The CDR3 is CSVITGGRKLFF. The CDR3 DNA follows: TGCAGCGTTATAACAGGGGGGCGAAAACTGTTTTTT.